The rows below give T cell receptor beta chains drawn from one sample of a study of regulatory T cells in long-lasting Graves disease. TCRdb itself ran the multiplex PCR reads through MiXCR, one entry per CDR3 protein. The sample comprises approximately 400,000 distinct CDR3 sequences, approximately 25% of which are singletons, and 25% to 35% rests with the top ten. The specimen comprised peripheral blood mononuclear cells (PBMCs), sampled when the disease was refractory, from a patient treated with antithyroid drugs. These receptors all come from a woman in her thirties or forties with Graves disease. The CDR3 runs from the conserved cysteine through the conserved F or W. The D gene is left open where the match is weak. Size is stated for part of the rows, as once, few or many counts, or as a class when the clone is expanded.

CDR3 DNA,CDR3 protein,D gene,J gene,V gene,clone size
TGTGCCAGCAGTTTGACAGGTAATAGCAATCAGCCCCAGCATTTT,CASSLTGNSNQPQHF,.,TRBJ1-5,TRBV27,many
TGTGCCAGCAGTATCACCCGACAGGGGGTTAATTCACCCCTCCACTTT,CASSITRQGVNSPLHF,TRBD1,TRBJ1-6,TRBV6-1,many
TGTGCCAGCAGCGTACGGGACTCCAGCTCCTACAATGAGCAGTTCTTC,CASSVRDSSSYNEQFF,.,TRBJ2-1,TRBV11-2,.
TGTGTCACCAGCAGAGATCACCAATACGAGCAGTACTTC,CVTSRDHQYEQYF,.,TRBJ2-7,TRBV15,.
TGTGCCAGTAGCTGGACGTCCGTACTGTTTTTT,CASSWTSVLFF,.,TRBJ1-4,TRBV19,once
TGTGCCAGCAGCCGCGGACAGGGGGCGAAGGGCAATCAGCCCCAGCATTTT,CASSRGQGAKGNQPQHF,TRBD1,TRBJ1-5,TRBV3-1,.
TGTGCCACCAGTGATTTAAGGGGACCTCAAGAGACCCAGTACTTC,CATSDLRGPQETQYF,.,TRBJ2-5,TRBV24-1,many
TGCAGCGCTACCTGGGACAGGGCAGAGCAGTACTTC,CSATWDRAEQYF,TRBD1,TRBJ2-7,TRBV29-1,many
TGTGCCAGCAGTGAAGAACAGGAATGGAACACCATATATTTT,CASSEEQEWNTIYF,.,TRBJ1-3,TRBV6-1,many
TGTGCCAGCCTCCGGGACAGGGATGATTCACCCCTCCACTTT,CASLRDRDDSPLHF,TRBD1,TRBJ1-6,TRBV2,many
TGTGCCAGCAGCCTCCAGACCGGGACTAGCGGGAGGATAAATGAGCAGTTCTTC,CASSLQTGTSGRINEQFF,TRBD2,TRBJ2-1,TRBV28,.
TGTGCCAGCAGCGTCGGGACTAGCGGGACCAAAGAGACCCAGTACTTC,CASSVGTSGTKETQYF,TRBD2,TRBJ2-5,TRBV9,once
TGTGCCAGCAGCCATGACAGGGCATTCGAGCAGTACTTC,CASSHDRAFEQYF,TRBD1,TRBJ2-7,TRBV5-6,few
TGTGCCACCAGCAGAGGTCCAAGGAACATGAACACTGAAGCTTTCTTT,CATSRGPRNMNTEAFF,.,TRBJ1-1,TRBV15,many
TGTGCCATCAGTGCGGGTGTAGGTCCCCCCGGGGTGTACGAGCAGTACTTC,CAISAGVGPPGVYEQYF,.,TRBJ2-7,TRBV10-3,.
TGTGCCAGCGGAAACTACACTGAAGCTTTCTTT,CASGNYTEAFF,.,TRBJ1-1,TRBV12-3/TRBV12-4,many
TGTGCCACCCGGACTAGCAGAACGTACGAGCAGTACTTC,CATRTSRTYEQYF,TRBD2,TRBJ2-7,TRBV28,many
TGCAGTGCTAGCGGGGGAACTGGAAACACCATATATTTT,CSASGGTGNTIYF,.,TRBJ1-3,TRBV20-1,.
TGTGCCAGCAGTTACTATAGAGCAGCCGGGGAGCTGTTTTTT,CASSYYRAAGELFF,.,TRBJ2-2,TRBV6-2/TRBV6-3,few
TGCAGTGCCCTCCCCCGACAGAGTACCTACGAGCAGTACTTC,CSALPRQSTYEQYF,.,TRBJ2-7,TRBV20-1,.
TGCAGCGTTGTCATCCCGAGGGACACCTACGAGCAGTACTTC,CSVVIPRDTYEQYF,.,TRBJ2-7,TRBV29-1,.
TGTGCCAGCAGCTCCCGGGACCAGTACGAGCAGTACTTC,CASSSRDQYEQYF,.,TRBJ2-7,TRBV13,few
TGTGCCAGCAGTGAAACCCCTAGAGGCAGGGCCCCTATCTATGGCTACACCTTC,CASSETPRGRAPIYGYTF,.,TRBJ1-2,TRBV25-1,many
TGTGCCAGCAGTTTTATACGAGAAAAACTGTTTTTT,CASSFIREKLFF,.,TRBJ1-4,TRBV6-9,.
TGCAGTGCTAGGGAGCTTGGGCCCCTCTACGAGCAGTACTTC,CSARELGPLYEQYF,.,TRBJ2-7,TRBV20-1,.
TGTGCCAGCAGTGAACGGGGCACTGGGGCCAACGTCCTGACTTTC,CASSERGTGANVLTF,.,TRBJ2-6,TRBV6-1,many
TGTGCCAGCAGCTGGTCGAAGAACACTGAAGCTTTCTTT,CASSWSKNTEAFF,.,TRBJ1-1,TRBV11-3,many
TGTGCCAGCAGTGACACAGTTGCAACTAATGAAAAACTGTTTTTT,CASSDTVATNEKLFF,.,TRBJ1-4,TRBV6-1,many
TGTGCCAGCAGTGCCGGACCGAACTCCTACGAGCAGTACTTC,CASSAGPNSYEQYF,.,TRBJ2-7,TRBV27,many
TGTGCCAGCAGCCGCCAGCAGTTCCAAGAGACCCAGTACTTC,CASSRQQFQETQYF,.,TRBJ2-5,TRBV7-9,few